The clone carrying this T cell receptor (beta chain) was recorded at least ten times. The TCRbeta library incorporated unique molecular identifiers. One entry per CDR3 protein results from TCRdb running MiXCR on the PCR reads. The sample yields hundreds of thousands of distinct CDR3 sequences, 10% to 15% seen once. This specimen belongs to a study of T-cell reconstitution after alpha-beta-depleted transplantation in children. Source: PBMCs, mostly from graft donor cells, taken 360 days after TCRalphabeta/CD19-depleted stem cell transplant. This TCR came from a male patient between 10 and 17 years old who had a stem cell transplant for acute myeloid leukemia, so the T cells may come from the graft donor.

The CDR3 here is CASSEGLAGTDTQYF. The CDR3 nucleotides read TGTGCCAGCTCAGAAGGACTAGCGGGCACAGATACGCAGTATTTT. The V and J genes are TRBV18 and TRBJ2-3; TRBD2 aligns across 10 bases. The J segment lost 1 base and the V segment lost 5 bases, leaving 3 bases of the junction unmatched. The CDR3 sequence is 15 residues long. Germline V gene lookup returns CDR1 KGHSH and CDR2 LQKENI.